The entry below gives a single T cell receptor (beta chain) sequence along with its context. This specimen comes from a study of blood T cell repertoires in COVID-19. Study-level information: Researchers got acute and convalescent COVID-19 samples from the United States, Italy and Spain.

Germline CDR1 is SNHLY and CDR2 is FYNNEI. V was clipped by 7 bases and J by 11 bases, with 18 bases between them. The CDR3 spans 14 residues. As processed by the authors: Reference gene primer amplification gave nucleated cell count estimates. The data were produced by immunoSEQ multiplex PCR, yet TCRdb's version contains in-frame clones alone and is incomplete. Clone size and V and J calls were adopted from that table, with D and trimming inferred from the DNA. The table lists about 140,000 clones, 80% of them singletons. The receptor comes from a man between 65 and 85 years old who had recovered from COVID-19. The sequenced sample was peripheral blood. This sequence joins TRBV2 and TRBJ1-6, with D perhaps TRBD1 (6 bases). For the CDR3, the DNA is TGTGCCAGCAAACTCGGGGGGCTTGGGGCACCCCTCCACTTT. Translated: CASKLGGLGAPLHF.